The 12 T cell receptor beta chains listed next were all sequenced from one sample in a study of CD4 T cells in relation to SARS-CoV-2 and coronaviruses. The antigens of these receptors remain unknown. The repertoire was sequenced with immunoSEQ multiplex PCR; TCRdb's copy has only in-frame clones and lacks some. The table lists over 25,000 clones, about three quarters of them singletons. Before the COVID-19 pandemic, during about 2011-2019, CD4+ T cells were taken from unexposed donors. After about ten days of culture, CD4+ T cells were isolated. Sequencing used CD4+ T cells from PBMCs, cultured in vitro. Receptor source: a human donor in good health.

The CDR3 reads CASSYGGHTGELFF. In nucleotides, the CDR3 is TGTGCCAGTAGTTACGGCGGACACACCGGGGAGCTGTTTTTT. V is TRBV19 and J is TRBJ2-2, with unresolved D. Germline-derived CDR1 and CDR2 are LNHDA and SQIVND (reference sequence). The CDR3 contains 14 residues. The V and J ends lost 5 bases and 3 bases respectively, with 10 bases between them.

This clone was detected only once. V usage is TRBV18 and J usage is TRBJ2-1; 11 nucleotides align to TRBD2. Per the germline V gene, CDR1 is KGHSH and CDR2 is LQKENI. Germline trimming cut 3 bases from V and 9 bases from J; bases unmatched to any gene: 7. The CDR3 has 15 amino acids. The CDR3 is CASSPVRLAGSEQFF. The CDR3 nucleotides are TGTGCCAGCTCACCGGTAAGACTAGCGGGGAGTGAGCAGTTCTTC. The full variable domain, with the rest looked up from reference TRBV18 and TRBJ2-1, is NAGVMQNPRHLVRRRGQEARLRCSPMKGHSHVYWYRQLPEEGLKFMVYLQKENIIDESGMPKERFSAEFPKEGPSILRIQQVVRGDSAAYFCASSPVRLAGSEQFFGPGTRLTVL.

The count of this clone is one. The J gene is TRBJ1-5, the V gene TRBV27; D is possibly TRBD1 (5 bases). Trimming cost V 2 bases and J 0 bases, with 17 bases left between them. The CDR3 spans 18 residues. Germline V gives CDR1 MNHEY, CDR2 SMNVEV (reference sequence). CDR3 protein: CASSLRFVGENSNQPQHF. CDR3 sequence (DNA): TGTGCCAGCAGTTTACGGTTCGTGGGGGAGAATAGCAATCAGCCCCAGCATTTT.

The rearrangement links TRBV6-6 to TRBJ2-5, with D hard to call. Germline CDR1 and CDR2: MNHNY and SVGAGI (reference sequence). The CDR3 has 11 residues. Trimming removed 2 bases from V and 4 bases from J, with 2 bases in between. CDR3 region: CASSYRETQYF. The CDR3 DNA sequence: TGTGCCAGCAGTTACAGAGAGACCCAGTACTTC.

CDR3 residues: CASFLRRSVGTEAFF. CDR3 DNA sequence: TGTGCCAGCTTCCTTAGACGCTCAGTAGGGACTGAAGCTTTCTTT. The chain carries TRBV6-5 and TRBJ1-1; no definite D call. Germline V gene data show CDR1 as MNHEY and CDR2 as SVGAGI. The CDR3 spans 15 residues. Trimming left V 8 bases short and J 5 bases short, with 21 bases between.

The chain carries TRBV18 and TRBJ1-6, with a tentative D call TRBD1 (5 bases). Trimming pared 1 base from V and 4 bases from J, leaving 17 bases between. Germline values: CDR1 KGHSH, CDR2 LQKENI. The CDR3 extends over 18 amino acids. The CDR3 DNA reads TGTGCCAGCTCACCACGGGACGTTCGAGAAAAATATAATTCACCCCTCCACTTT. It codes for CASSPRDVREKYNSPLHF.

The chain carries TRBV29-1 and TRBJ2-1; D is unclear. The CDR3 totals 10 residues. Germline CDR1 SQVTM, CDR2 ANQGSEA. V was clipped by 7 bases and J by 6 bases, with 7 bases between them. The CDR3 here is CSASSNEQFF. Here the CDR3 DNA reads TGCAGCGCCTCCAGCAATGAGCAGTTCTTC.

This CDR3 reads CASSPGPVRRRNTEAFF. Here the CDR3 DNA reads TGCGCCAGCAGCCCCGGGCCGGTAAGGCGGCGGAACACTGAAGCTTTCTTT. This rearrangement joins TRBV4-1 to TRBJ1-1; D remains ambiguous. Germline V lookup: CDR1 MGHRA, CDR2 YSYEKL. The CDR3 has 17 residues. Trimming stripped 4 bases from V and 1 base from J, with 19 bases between.

This clone was seen only a few times. V is TRBV30 and J is TRBJ2-2; D is perhaps TRBD2 (5 bases). V was shortened by 4 bases and J by 6 bases, with 15 bases between the two germline ends. CDR3 length equals 14 residues. The germline gives CDR1 GTSNPN, CDR2 SVGIG (reference sequence). CDR3: CAWNLSPRAGELFF. The CDR3 coding sequence is TGTGCCTGGAACCTCTCGCCGAGGGCCGGGGAGCTGTTTTTT.

V gene TRBV7-8 combines with J gene TRBJ1-4; D is uncertain. There are 15 residues in the CDR3. Between the trimmed V and J ends, which lost 5 bases and 8 bases, there was a span of 18 bases. Germline V gene data show CDR1 as SGHVS and CDR2 as FQNEAQ. CDR3 bases: TGTGCCAGCAGCCCGCGTGGCGGGATGGGGGAAAAACTGTTTTTT. Protein product: CASSPRGGMGEKLFF.

The chain has TRBV21-1 and TRBJ2-5. TRBV21-1 is given as a pseudogene. The CDR3 has 13 residues. The CDR3 DNA follows: TGTGCCCTTAGGGTGGAAGTTTCCGAGACCCAGTACTTC. Translation gives CALRVEVSETQYF.

The chain links TRBV19 to TRBJ1-6, with D possibly being TRBD1 (5 bases). The CDR3 length is 15 residues. Trimming cost V 2 bases and J 10 bases, with 15 bases left between them. CDR1 and CDR2 from the germline V gene are LNHDA and SQIVND (reference sequence). The CDR3: CASSIPSGPSSPLHF. In DNA, the CDR3 is TGTGCCAGTAGTATACCCTCGGGACCCTCGTCACCCCTCCACTTT.